Presented here are 11 T cell receptor beta chains from one specimen sequenced in a study of beta chain features in type 1 diabetes. Findings and caveats of the study: Shorter TCRB CDR3s, moderately but significantly so, marked every one of the four CD4+ subsets in Type 1 diabetes patients.

These receptors have no identified antigens. Expressed TCRB transcripts got sequenced, as all isolated RNA was reverse transcribed. The repertoire was sequenced with immunoSEQ multiplex PCR; TCRdb's copy has only in-frame clones and lacks some. The table includes about 640,000 clones, 12% detected once. The sample consisted of naive CD4+ T cells from blood. The receptors derive from a man in his thirties or forties with type 1 diabetes.

The chain carries TRBV14 and TRBJ2-7; 11 nucleotides line up with TRBD1. Germline loops: CDR1 SGHDN, CDR2 FVKESK. V was pared by 4 bases and J by 2 bases, with 10 bases of the junction left unmatched. The CDR3 totals 17 residues. CDR3 in amino acids: CASSPARSGQGAYEQYF. CDR3 DNA: TGTGCCAGCAGCCCCGCACGTTCGGGACAGGGGGCCTACGAGCAGTACTTC.

CDR3 sequence: CASSFRPIRGQETQYF. The CDR3 coding sequence is TGTGCCAGCAGCTTTAGACCCATCCGGGGGCAAGAGACCCAGTACTTC. The V and J genes are TRBV7-2 and TRBJ2-5, with D perhaps TRBD2 (6 bases). The V end lost 3 bases, the J end lost 2 bases, and 16 bases lay between the germline ends. Germline assignment: CDR1 SGHTA and CDR2 FQGNSA. The CDR3 extends over 16 amino acids.

There are a few counts of this clone. The V and J genes are TRBV14 and TRBJ2-1, with 10 bases matching TRBD2. The CDR3 totals 14 residues. Losses at the gene ends were 0 bases for V and 11 bases for J; bases not matched to a gene: 4. Germline CDR1 and CDR2: SGHDN and FVKESK. The CDR3 bases are TGTGCCAGCAGCCAAGAGCTAGCGGGGGTACAGCAGTTCTTC. It specifies CASSQELAGVQQFF.

The chain employs TRBV2 and TRBJ1-5; D unclear. The CDR3 spans 14 residues. CDR1 and CDR2 from the germline V gene are SNHLY and FYNNEI. V lost 4 bases to trimming and J lost 3 bases, with 10 bases between them. The CDR3 nucleotides read TGTGCCAGCAGTGCCATGGAATACAATCAGCCCCAGCATTTT. Protein sequence: CASSAMEYNQPQHF.

This clone has only a few counts. This chain links TRBV7-8 with TRBJ2-1; D ambiguous. The CDR3 runs to 14 residues. The V end lost 1 base, the J end lost 4 bases, and 8 bases lay between the germline ends. CDR1 and CDR2 from the germline V gene are SGHVS and FQNEAQ. CDR3 coding DNA: TGTGCCAGCAGCTTAGGGACGGCTTACAATGAGCAGTTCTTC. Its protein product is CASSLGTAYNEQFF. The full variable domain, with the rest looked up from reference TRBV7-8 and TRBJ2-1, is GAGVSQSPRYKVAKRGQDVALRCDPISGHVSLFWYQQALGQGPEFLTYFQNEAQLDKSGLPSDRFFAERPEGSVSTLKIQRTQQEDSAVYLCASSLGTAYNEQFFGPGTRLTVL.

This clone was seen a handful of times. The rearrangement links TRBV29-1 to TRBJ1-2; no definite D call. CDR1 is SQVTM and CDR2 is ANQGSEA in the germline V gene. There are 14 residues in the CDR3. V was shortened by 3 bases and J by 3 bases, with 14 bases between the two germline ends. Written as DNA, the CDR3 is TGCAGCGTTGATGTTGCAGGCCGGTACTATGGCTACACCTTC. Amino acid sequence: CSVDVAGRYYGYTF.

This clone was counted between two and nine times. The chain couples TRBV7-9 to TRBJ1-1, with 9 bases aligning to TRBD1. Germline V lookup: CDR1 SEHNR, CDR2 FQNEAQ (reference sequence). The CDR3 consists of 14 residues. The junction had 6 bases not matched to a gene; V was cut back by 6 bases and J by 4 bases. CDR3 in DNA: TGTGCCAGCAGGTCCGGGACAGGGACCACTGAAGCTTTCTTT. Protein sequence: CASRSGTGTTEAFF.

About this clone itself: The sample contains more than one DNA sequence encoding this CDR3. V is TRBV9 and J is TRBJ2-5; D not resolved. Germline CDR1 reads SGDLS; CDR2 reads YYNGEE. The V end lost 0 bases, the J end lost 5 bases, and 8 bases lay between the germline ends. The CDR3 loop spans 13 amino acids. CDR3 DNA: TGTGCCAGCAGCGTAGGTCAAGGGGAGACCCAGTACTTC. Encoded protein: CASSVGQGETQYF. The full variable domain, with the rest looked up from reference TRBV9 and TRBJ2-5, is DSGVTQTPKHLITATGQRVTLRCSPRSGDLSVYWYQQSLDQGLQFLIQYYNGEERAKGNILERFSAQQFPDLHSELNLSSLELGDSALYFCASSVGQGETQYFGPGTRLLVL.

This rearrangement joins TRBV7-2 to TRBJ1-6; D unclear. In germline, CDR1 is SGHTA, CDR2 FQGNSA. The CDR3 sequence is 13 residues long. V lost 5 bases, J lost 4 bases, and 6 bases lay in between. The CDR3 DNA reads as TGTGCCAGCAGCAAGCAATATAATTCACCCCTCCACTTT. The encoded protein is CASSKQYNSPLHF.

The V gene is TRBV13, the J gene TRBJ2-7, with 7 bases matching TRBD2. Germline CDR1 and CDR2: PRHDT and FYEKMQ (reference sequence). The J segment lost 1 base and the V segment lost 5 bases, leaving 2 bases of the junction unmatched. The CDR3 covers 13 residues. CDR3 sequence (DNA): TGTGCCAGCAGCGGAGCGGGGTCCTACGAGCAGTACTTC. Translation gives CASSGAGSYEQYF.

The chain links TRBV6-5 to TRBJ1-1, with D maybe TRBD1 (5 bases). The CDR3 runs to 14 residues. CDR1 and CDR2 (germline): MNHEY, SVGAGI. With 2 bases removed from V and 4 bases from J, the gap between germline ends came to 11 bases. CDR3 amino acids: CASSYIGASTEAFF. The CDR3 bases are TGTGCCAGCAGTTACATAGGGGCCAGCACTGAAGCTTTCTTT.